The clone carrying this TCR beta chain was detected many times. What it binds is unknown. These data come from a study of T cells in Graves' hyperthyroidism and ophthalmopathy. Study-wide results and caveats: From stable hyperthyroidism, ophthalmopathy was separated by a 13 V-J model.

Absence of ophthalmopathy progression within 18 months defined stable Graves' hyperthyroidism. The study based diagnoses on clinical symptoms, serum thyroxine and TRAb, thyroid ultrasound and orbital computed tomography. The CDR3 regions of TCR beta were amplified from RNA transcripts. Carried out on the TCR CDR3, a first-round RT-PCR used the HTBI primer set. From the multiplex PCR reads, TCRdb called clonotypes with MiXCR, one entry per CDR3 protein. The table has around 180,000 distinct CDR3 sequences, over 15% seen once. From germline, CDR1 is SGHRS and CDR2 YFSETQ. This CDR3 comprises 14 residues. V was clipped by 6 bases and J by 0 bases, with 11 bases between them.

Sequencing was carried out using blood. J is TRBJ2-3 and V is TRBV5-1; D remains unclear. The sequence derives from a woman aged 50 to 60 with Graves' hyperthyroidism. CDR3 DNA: TGCGCCAGCACCCCAGGCACTAGCACAGATACGCAGTATTTT. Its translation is CASTPGTSTDTQYF.